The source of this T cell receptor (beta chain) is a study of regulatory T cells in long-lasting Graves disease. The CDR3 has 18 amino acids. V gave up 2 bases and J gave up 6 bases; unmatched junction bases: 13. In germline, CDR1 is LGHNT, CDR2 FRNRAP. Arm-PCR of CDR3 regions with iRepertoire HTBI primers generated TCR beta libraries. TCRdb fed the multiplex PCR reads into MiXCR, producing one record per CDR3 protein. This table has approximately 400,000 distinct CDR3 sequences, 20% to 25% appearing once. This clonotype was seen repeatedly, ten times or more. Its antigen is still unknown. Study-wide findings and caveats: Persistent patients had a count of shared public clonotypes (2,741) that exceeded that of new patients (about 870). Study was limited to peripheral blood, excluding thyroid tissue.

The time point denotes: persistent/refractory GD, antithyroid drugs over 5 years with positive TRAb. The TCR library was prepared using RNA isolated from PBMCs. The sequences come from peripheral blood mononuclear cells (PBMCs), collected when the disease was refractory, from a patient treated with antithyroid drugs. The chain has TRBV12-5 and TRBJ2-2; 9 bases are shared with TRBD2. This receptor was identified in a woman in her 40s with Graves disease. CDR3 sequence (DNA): TGTGCTAGTGGTTTGCCTCAAGGGGATAGCGGGAGTCCCGGGGAGCTGTTTTTT. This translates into CASGLPQGDSGSPGELFF.